The clone carrying this TCR beta chain was counted between two and nine times. Antigen unknown. Overnight CMV lysate stimulation of fresh PBMCs defined donor CMV status by CD4+ IFNgamma. The source of the sample is a study of naive and memory T cell subsets. Whole-study findings and limits: Expression changes during T cell differentiation may affect RNA-based TCR counts. A few larger clonotypes appeared in naive repertoires, especially CD8, possibly memory cells re-expressing CD45RA. Between naive and memory subsets, TCR abundance power law exponents differed.

The CDR3 runs to 15 residues. Germline V gene sequence: CDR1 SSHAT, CDR2 FNYEAQ (reference sequence). Trimming cost V 3 bases and J 9 bases, with 20 bases left between them. Two oligonucleotides, mixed equimolar, formed the beta constant-region primer covering TRBC1 and TRBC2. Nested alpha and beta constant-region primers with the SP2 primer drove four PCR rounds on ligated cDNA. A 12-nucleotide UMI and the SP2 primer were added to the cDNA 3' end by oligonucleotide ligation. TCRdb ran MiXCR on the UMI-ligation and nested PCR reads and lists one entry per CDR3 protein. Here the sample spans over 80,000 distinct CDR3 sequences, approximately 11% being singletons.

V usage is TRBV7-7 and J usage is TRBJ2-5, with D hard to call. Sequencing used naive CD4+ T cells from blood. The sequence was obtained from a human donor in good health. This chain's CDR3 is CASSLGPEIRTAQYF. In DNA, the CDR3 is TGTGCCAGCAGCTTGGGTCCCGAGATAAGAACGGCCCAGTACTTC. Based on the CDR3 plus reference TRBV7-7 and TRBJ2-5, the full variable domain is GAGVSQSPRYKVTKRGQDVTLRCDPISSHATLYWYQQALGQGPEFLTYFNYEAQPDKSGLPSDRFSAERPEGSISTLTIQRTEQRDSAMYRCASSLGPEIRTAQYFGPGTRLLVL.